These T cell receptor beta chains were read from a single sample in a study of beta chain features in type 1 diabetes. Sequencing was performed with immunoSEQ multiplex PCR; in TCRdb, only in-frame clones are kept and a portion is missing. The sample has about 900,000 clones, 15% to 20% seen once. The source material was naive CD4+ T cells from blood. Source of these receptors: a woman between 18 and 29 years old in good health. CDR3s include the opening cysteine and the closing phenylalanine or tryptophan. A D gene is named only where the DNA matches it firmly. Clone size, where shown, is once, few, many, or a class for clones that have expanded.

>TRBV27|.|.|TRBJ2-3
TGTGCCAGCAGTTCAGTTTTGGATACGCAGTATTTT
CASSSVLDTQYF
>TRBV6-5|TRBD1|few|TRBJ1-1
TGTGCCAGCAAAGACAGGGGCACGGGAGCTTTCTTT
CASKDRGTGAFF
>TRBV4-3|TRBD2|few|TRBJ2-7
TGCGCCAGCAGCCAAGATAGCAGCGGGAGACCGCAGTACTTC
CASSQDSSGRPQYF
>TRBV4-2|.|few|TRBJ2-3
TGTGCCAGCAGCCAGGGGAGGGGGACCTCTGTCACAGATACGCAGTATTTT
CASSQGRGTSVTDTQYF
>TRBV7-3|.|.|TRBJ2-3
TGTGCCAGCAGCTTTAGGGGCGGCACAGATACGCAGTATTTT
CASSFRGGTDTQYF
>TRBV19|.|few|TRBJ2-1
TGTGCCAGTAGTATAGTCTTAGTCTCCTACAATGAGCAGTTCTTC
CASSIVLVSYNEQFF
>TRBV5-4|TRBD2|few|TRBJ2-2
TGTGCCGTACCCGGGACTAGCGAGTTCAGCGGGGAGCTGTTTTTT
CAVPGTSEFSGELFF
>TRBV14|.|.|TRBJ2-7
TGTGCCAGCAGCCAAGGGTACAGGCCATCCTACGAGCAGTACTTC
CASSQGYRPSYEQYF
>TRBV7-2|TRBD1|few|TRBJ2-3
TGTGCCAGCAGCTTTGTGGGGACAGGGTACGGCACAGATACGCAGTATTTT
CASSFVGTGYGTDTQYF
>TRBV9|.|few|TRBJ2-2
TGTGCCAGCAGCGTAGCGGTAGAACCGGGATCCGGGGAGCTGTTTTTT
CASSVAVEPGSGELFF
>TRBV5-1|.|.|TRBJ1-5
TGCGCCAGCAGCTTGGCTCCGGCCGGGAGCAATCAGCCCCAGCATTTT
CASSLAPAGSNQPQHF
>TRBV5-1|TRBD1|.|TRBJ1-1
TGCGCCAGCAGCTTCCAACCCGGGACAGGGAGTGGGAACACTGAAGCTTTCTTT
CASSFQPGTGSGNTEAFF
>TRBV10-3|TRBD2|.|TRBJ2-7
TGTGCCATCAGTGGGACTAGCGGGAGTCTCTACGAGCAGTACTTC
CAISGTSGSLYEQYF
>TRBV20-1|.|.|TRBJ2-5
TGCAGTGTCGGTACCCAGGGGACCCAGTACTTC
CSVGTQGTQYF
>TRBV19|TRBD2|.|TRBJ2-5
TGTGCCAGTACCCGAAAGGGGAGGGCCCAAGAGACCCAGTACTTC
CASTRKGRAQETQYF
>TRBV7-2|TRBD1|.|TRBJ2-5
TGTGCCAGCAGTAGTGACAGGGGAGAGACCCAGTACTTC
CASSSDRGETQYF
>TRBV28|TRBD2|few|TRBJ2-2
TGTGCCAGCAGTTTTGTGGTTAGCGGGAGATGGGGCGGCACCGGGGAGCTGTTTTTT
CASSFVVSGRWGGTGELFF
>TRBV7-8|TRBD2|.|TRBJ2-1
TGTGCCAGCACCCTTGCCGGACTAGCGTACAATGAGCAGTTCTTC
CASTLAGLAYNEQFF
>TRBV28|.|few|TRBJ1-4
TGTGCCAGCAGTTTCTACAGAAATGAAAAACTGTTTTTT
CASSFYRNEKLFF
>TRBV19|.|.|TRBJ2-2
TGTGCCAGTAGTATCCTACCCGGGGAGCTGTTTTTT
CASSILPGELFF
>TRBV14|.|.|TRBJ2-7
TGTGCCAGCAGCCCCCTGGCGGGACCCTACGAGCAGTACTTC
CASSPLAGPYEQYF
>TRBV6-5|.|once|TRBJ1-2
TGTGCCAGCAGTTACCTACAGGGTTCCTATGGCTACACCTTC
CASSYLQGSYGYTF
>TRBV2|TRBD1|.|TRBJ1-5
TGTGCCAGCAGTGACCCGGGACAGGGAAATCAGCCCCAGCATTTT
CASSDPGQGNQPQHF
>TRBV7-3|.|.|TRBJ2-1
TGTGCCAGCAGCCGAATATACAATGAGCAGTTCTTC
CASSRIYNEQFF
>TRBV28|.|few|TRBJ2-7
TGTGCCAGCAGTTCACCGACTAGTCTCTACGAGCAGTACTTC
CASSSPTSLYEQYF
>TRBV7-2|.|few|TRBJ2-6
TGTGCCAGCAGCTTAGTCTGGGCGGGTGCCTCTGGGGCCAACGTCCTGACTTTC
CASSLVWAGASGANVLTF
>TRBV20-1|.|few|TRBJ1-1
TGCAGTGCTAGGGCTAACACTGAAGCTTTCTTT
CSARANTEAFF
>TRBV21-1|.|.|TRBJ2-2
TGTGCCAGCAGCAAAGAAATCGGGACAGTAAACACCGGGGAGCTGTTTTTT
CASSKEIGTVNTGELFF
>TRBV7-2|.|few|TRBJ2-2
TGTGCCAGCAGCCGTAGGGGTTGGGGAAAGAGCACCGGGGAGCTGTTTTTT
CASSRRGWGKSTGELFF
>TRBV5-1|TRBD2|few|TRBJ2-7
TGCGCCAGCAGCCCTAGCGGCACACTTTACGAGCAGTACTTC
CASSPSGTLYEQYF
>TRBV28|.|.|TRBJ2-6
TGTGCCAGCAGTTTCACAGCTGGGGCCAACGTCCTGACTTTC
CASSFTAGANVLTF
>TRBV9|TRBD1|few|TRBJ2-7
TGTGCCAGCAGCACCCACAGGGGAAGGGCAGCCGAGCAGTACTTC
CASSTHRGRAAEQYF
>TRBV29-1|TRBD1|few|TRBJ2-7
TGCAGCGGGGGACAGTACTACGAGCAGTACTTC
CSGGQYYEQYF
>TRBV29-1|TRBD1|few|TRBJ1-1
TGCAGCTCTAAGAGGACAGGGGGCGGATTAGTCGAAGCTTTCTTT
CSSKRTGGGLVEAFF
>TRBV4-2|.|few|TRBJ2-2
TGTGCCAGCAGCCGCCGGGACACCGGGGAGCTGTTTTTT
CASSRRDTGELFF
>TRBV7-9|TRBD2|.|TRBJ2-3
TGTGCCAGCAGCTTTGCGGGAGCAGATACGCAGTATTTT
CASSFAGADTQYF
>TRBV19|.|few|TRBJ1-1
TGTGCCAGTAGTGGCAAGGAGAACACTGAAGCTTTCTTT
CASSGKENTEAFF
>TRBV6-5|TRBD1|few|TRBJ2-7
TGTGCCAGCAAAACCGGGACAGCTGACGAGCAGTACTTC
CASKTGTADEQYF
>TRBV19|.|.|TRBJ2-7
TGTGCCAGTAGTCCATCGCAGGGACCCTACGAGCAGTACTTC
CASSPSQGPYEQYF
>TRBV5-4|.|few|TRBJ2-2
TGTGCCAGCACCCGGGGGCCTTCATCCGGGGAGCTGTTTTTT
CASTRGPSSGELFF
>TRBV19|TRBD1|once|TRBJ2-7
TGTGCCAGTAGTATTCGGGACAGGCGCTACGAGCAGTACTTC
CASSIRDRRYEQYF
>TRBV7-3|.|few|TRBJ2-2
TGTGCCAGCAGCTTAGACGGGACCTGGGGGAACACCGGGGAGCTGTTTTTT
CASSLDGTWGNTGELFF
>TRBV28|TRBD1|.|TRBJ1-5
TGTGCCAGCAGTATCGGGACAGGGTGGCAGCCCCAGCATTTT
CASSIGTGWQPQHF
>TRBV18|TRBD2|few|TRBJ2-1
TGTGCCAGCTCACCCCTAGTAGCGGGAGGCCCTAGCTCCTACAATGAGCAGTTCTTC
CASSPLVAGGPSSYNEQFF
>TRBV7-2|TRBD2|.|TRBJ2-3
TGTGCCAGCAGCCGGACTAGTAGCACAGATACGCAGTATTTT
CASSRTSSTDTQYF
>TRBV6-4|.|.|TRBJ2-2
TGTGCCAGCAGTGGTAGCGTAAACACCGGGGAGCTGTTTTTT
CASSGSVNTGELFF
>TRBV7-2|TRBD1|few|TRBJ1-1
TGTGCCAGCAGCCCAGGGACAGGGTCCACTGAAGCTTTCTTT
CASSPGTGSTEAFF
>TRBV20-1|.|few|TRBJ1-1
TGCAGTGCTCCCAGTCGTGGCGAAGCTTTCTTT
CSAPSRGEAFF
>TRBV25-1|.|few|TRBJ1-4
TGTGCCAGCAGTTTTAGTTCAATCAGTGCAACTAATGAAAAACTGTTTTTT
CASSFSSISATNEKLFF
>TRBV7-9|.|few|TRBJ2-1
TGTGCCAGCAGCTTAAGTGGGCAAATCTATGAGCAGTTCTTC
CASSLSGQIYEQFF